The present T cell receptor (beta chain) was sequenced within a study of blood T cell repertoires in COVID-19. About the study: PBMCs, B-cell-depleted T cells, or T cells were the source of the cDNA or gDNA that made up the material.

Two negative PCRs, clearance, or symptom resolution had been documented for recovered Cohort 3 donors. Authors' processing steps: Cell counts per sample came from amplifying reference gene primers. Assay: immunoSEQ multiplex PCR; the TCRdb copy retains only in-frame clones and omits some. The DNA gave D and trimming, while V, J and clone size come from that table. Of about 270,000 clones in the sample, about 88% were seen once. The sequence was obtained from a woman aged 50 to 60 who had recovered from COVID-19. Sequenced: PBMCs or T cells enriched from blood (not recorded which).

The DNA for the CDR3 is TGTGCCAGTAGTCCCCGAATCCAGGGGTATGGCTACACCTTC. Protein product: CASSPRIQGYGYTF. The chain couples TRBV19 to TRBJ1-2, with a tentative D call TRBD1 (6 bases). Looked up from germline, CDR1 is LNHDA and CDR2 is SQIVND (reference sequence). The CDR3 extends over 14 amino acids. V was trimmed by 5 bases and J by 5 bases, leaving 15 bases between them.